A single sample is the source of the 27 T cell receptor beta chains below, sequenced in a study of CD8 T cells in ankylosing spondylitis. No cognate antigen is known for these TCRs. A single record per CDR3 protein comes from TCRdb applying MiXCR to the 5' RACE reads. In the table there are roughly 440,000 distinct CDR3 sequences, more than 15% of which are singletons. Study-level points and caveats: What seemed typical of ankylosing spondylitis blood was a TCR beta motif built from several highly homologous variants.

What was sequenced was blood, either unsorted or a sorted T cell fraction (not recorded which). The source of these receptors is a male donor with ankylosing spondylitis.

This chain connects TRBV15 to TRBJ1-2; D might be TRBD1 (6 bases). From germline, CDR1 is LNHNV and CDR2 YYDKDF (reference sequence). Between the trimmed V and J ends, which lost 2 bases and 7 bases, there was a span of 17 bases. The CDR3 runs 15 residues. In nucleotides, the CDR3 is TGTGCCACCAGCAGAAGCCAAACAGGGTCCGGTGGCTACACCTTC. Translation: CATSRSQTGSGGYTF.

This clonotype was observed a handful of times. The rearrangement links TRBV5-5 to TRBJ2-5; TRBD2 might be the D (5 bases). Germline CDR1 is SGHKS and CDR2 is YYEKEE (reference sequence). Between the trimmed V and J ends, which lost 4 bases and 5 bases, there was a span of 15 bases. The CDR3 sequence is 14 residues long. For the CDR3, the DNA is TGTGCCAGCAGCGGGAGCCAACTAGTTGAGACCCAGTACTTC. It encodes CASSGSQLVETQYF.

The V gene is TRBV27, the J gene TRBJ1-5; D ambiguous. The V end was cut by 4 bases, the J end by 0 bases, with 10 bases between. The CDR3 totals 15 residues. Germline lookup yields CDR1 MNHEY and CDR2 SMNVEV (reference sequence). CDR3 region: CASSSRRISNQPQHF. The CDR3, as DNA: TGTGCCAGCAGTTCCAGACGGATTAGCAATCAGCCCCAGCATTTT.

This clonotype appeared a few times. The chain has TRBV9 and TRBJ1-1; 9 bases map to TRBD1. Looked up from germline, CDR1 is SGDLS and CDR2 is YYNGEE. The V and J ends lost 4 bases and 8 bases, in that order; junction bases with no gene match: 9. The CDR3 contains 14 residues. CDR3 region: CASSPSGTGFEAFF. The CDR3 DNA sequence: TGTGCCAGCAGCCCATCCGGGACAGGGTTCGAAGCTTTCTTT.

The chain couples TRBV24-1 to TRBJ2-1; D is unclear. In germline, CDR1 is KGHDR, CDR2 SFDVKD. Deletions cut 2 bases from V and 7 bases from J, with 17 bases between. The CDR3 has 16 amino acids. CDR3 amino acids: CATSDSQKIGGNEQFF. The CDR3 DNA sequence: TGTGCCACCAGTGATTCTCAGAAGATCGGTGGGAATGAGCAGTTCTTC.

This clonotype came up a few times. The CDR3 sequence: CASSLQNSNQPQHF. The CDR3 bases are TGTGCCAGCAGCTTACAGAATAGCAATCAGCCCCAGCATTTT. This chain joins TRBV7-2 and TRBJ1-5; no reliable D call. CDR3 size: 14 residues. The germline CDR1 and CDR2 sequences are SGHTA and FQGNSA. Between the trimmed V and J ends, which lost 2 bases and 0 bases, there was a span of 5 bases.

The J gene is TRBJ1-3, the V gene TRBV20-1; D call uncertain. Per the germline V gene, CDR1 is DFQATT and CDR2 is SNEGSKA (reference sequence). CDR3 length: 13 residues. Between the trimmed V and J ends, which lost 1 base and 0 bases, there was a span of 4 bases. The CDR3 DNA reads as TGCAGTGCTAGAGTCCCCTCTGGAAACACCATATATTTT. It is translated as CSARVPSGNTIYF.

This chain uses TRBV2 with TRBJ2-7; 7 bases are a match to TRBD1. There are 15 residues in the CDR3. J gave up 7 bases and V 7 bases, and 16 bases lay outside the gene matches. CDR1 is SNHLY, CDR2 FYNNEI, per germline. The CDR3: CASTDVTGLSWEQYF. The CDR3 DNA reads TGTGCCAGCACCGATGTGACAGGGTTGTCTTGGGAGCAGTACTTC.

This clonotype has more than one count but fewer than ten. CDR3 sequence reads: CSAQGSRSIAFF. As DNA, the CDR3 is TGCAGTGCTCAGGGATCCCGAAGTATAGCTTTCTTT. This chain connects TRBV20-1 to TRBJ1-1; weak D call: TRBD1 (5 bases). The CDR3 length is 12 residues. Trimming took off 5 bases at V and 10 bases at J, with 17 bases between the two ends. Looked up from germline, CDR1 is DFQATT and CDR2 is SNEGSKA (reference sequence).

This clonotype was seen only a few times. Here the CDR3 DNA reads TGTGCCAGCAGCACTTTTATGACAGTGGGGGTTATTGAGCAGTTCTTC. Translating it yields CASSTFMTVGVIEQFF. The V gene is TRBV7-9, the J gene TRBJ2-1, with D tentatively TRBD1 or TRBD2 (5 bases each). Trimming took 5 bases from V and 9 from J, leaving 23 bases between them. CDR1 is SEHNR, CDR2 FQNEAQ, per germline (reference sequence). The CDR3 has 16 residues.

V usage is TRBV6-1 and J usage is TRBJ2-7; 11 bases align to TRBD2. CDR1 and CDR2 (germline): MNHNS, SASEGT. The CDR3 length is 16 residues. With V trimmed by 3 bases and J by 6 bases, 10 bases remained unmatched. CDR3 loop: CASSDGTSGRGGEQYF. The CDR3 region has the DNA TGTGCCAGCAGTGATGGCACTAGCGGGAGAGGGGGCGAGCAGTACTTC.

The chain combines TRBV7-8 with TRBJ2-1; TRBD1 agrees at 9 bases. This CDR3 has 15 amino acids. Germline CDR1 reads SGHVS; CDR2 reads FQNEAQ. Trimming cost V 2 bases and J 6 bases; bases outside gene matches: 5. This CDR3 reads CASSLIATGGNEQFF. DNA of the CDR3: TGTGCCAGCAGCTTAATTGCGACAGGGGGCAATGAGCAGTTCTTC. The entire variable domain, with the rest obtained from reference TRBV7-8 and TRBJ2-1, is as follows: GAGVSQSPRYKVAKRGQDVALRCDPISGHVSLFWYQQALGQGPEFLTYFQNEAQLDKSGLPSDRFFAERPEGSVSTLKIQRTQQEDSAVYLCASSLIATGGNEQFFGPGTRLTVL.

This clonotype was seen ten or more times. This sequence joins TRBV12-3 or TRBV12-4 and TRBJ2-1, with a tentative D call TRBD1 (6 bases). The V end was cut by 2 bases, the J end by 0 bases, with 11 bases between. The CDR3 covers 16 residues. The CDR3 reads CASSLWGQSSYNEQFF. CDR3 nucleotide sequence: TGTGCCAGCAGTTTATGGGGGCAGAGCTCCTACAATGAGCAGTTCTTC.

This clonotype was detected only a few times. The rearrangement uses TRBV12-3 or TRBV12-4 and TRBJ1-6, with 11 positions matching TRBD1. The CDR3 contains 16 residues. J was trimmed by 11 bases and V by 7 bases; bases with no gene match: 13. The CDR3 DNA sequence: TGTGCCAGCAACCTGGGACAGGGGGTTAAGGGGGCACCCCTCCACTTT. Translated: CASNLGQGVKGAPLHF.

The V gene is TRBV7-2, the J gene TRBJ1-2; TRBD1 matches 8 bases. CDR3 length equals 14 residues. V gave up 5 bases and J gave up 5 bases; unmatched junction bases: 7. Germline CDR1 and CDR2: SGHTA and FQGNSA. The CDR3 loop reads CASSLTGGNYGYTF. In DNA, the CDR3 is TGTGCCAGCAGCCTAACAGGGGGGAATTATGGCTACACCTTC.

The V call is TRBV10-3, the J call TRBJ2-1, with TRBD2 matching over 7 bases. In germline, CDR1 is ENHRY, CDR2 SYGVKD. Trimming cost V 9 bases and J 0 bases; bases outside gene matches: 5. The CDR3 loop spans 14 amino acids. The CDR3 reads CAIWGGDSYNEQFF. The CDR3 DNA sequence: TGTGCCATTTGGGGGGGGGACTCCTACAATGAGCAGTTCTTC.

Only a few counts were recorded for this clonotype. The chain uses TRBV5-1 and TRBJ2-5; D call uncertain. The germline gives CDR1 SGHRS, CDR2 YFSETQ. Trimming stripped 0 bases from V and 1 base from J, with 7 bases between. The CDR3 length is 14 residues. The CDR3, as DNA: TGCGCCAGCAGCTTGGTGGCAGCCCAAGAGACCCAGTACTTC. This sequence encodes CASSLVAAQETQYF.

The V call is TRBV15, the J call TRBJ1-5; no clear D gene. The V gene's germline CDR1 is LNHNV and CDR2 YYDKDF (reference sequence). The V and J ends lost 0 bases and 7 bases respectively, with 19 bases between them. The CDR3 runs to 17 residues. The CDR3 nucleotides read TGTGCCACCAGCAGAGACCTACCCTCGGGCGGGAAGCAGCCCCAGCATTTT. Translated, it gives CATSRDLPSGGKQPQHF.

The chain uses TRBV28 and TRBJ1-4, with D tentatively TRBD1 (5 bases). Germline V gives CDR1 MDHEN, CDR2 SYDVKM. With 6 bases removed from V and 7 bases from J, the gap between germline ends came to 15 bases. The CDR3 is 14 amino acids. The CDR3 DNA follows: TGTGCCAGCAGGTCGCGGGGGGGTGGTGAAAAACTGTTTTTT. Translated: CASRSRGGGEKLFF. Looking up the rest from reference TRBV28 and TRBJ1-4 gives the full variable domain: DVKVTQSSRYLVKRTGEKVFLECVQDMDHENMFWYRQDPGLGLRLIYFSYDVKMKEKGDIPEGYSVSREKKERFSLILESASTNQTSMYLCASRSRGGGEKLFFGSGTQLSVL.

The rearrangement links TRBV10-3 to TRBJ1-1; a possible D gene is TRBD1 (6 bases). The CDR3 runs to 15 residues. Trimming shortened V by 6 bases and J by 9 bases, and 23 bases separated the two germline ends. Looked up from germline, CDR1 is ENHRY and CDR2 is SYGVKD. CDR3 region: CAIRAPGGAIKKAFF. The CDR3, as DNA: TGTGCCATCAGGGCCCCGGGGGGGGCGATTAAGAAAGCTTTCTTT.

The chain's CDR3 is CSALSEIDNEKLFF. CDR3 coding DNA: TGCAGCGCCCTATCGGAGATAGATAATGAAAAACTGTTTTTT. V is TRBV29-1 and J is TRBJ1-4; D gene uncertain. The CDR3 is 14 residues long. The ends were cut back, 7 bases at V and 4 bases at J, with 16 bases in the middle. Germline V gene data show CDR1 as SQVTM and CDR2 as ANQGSEA.

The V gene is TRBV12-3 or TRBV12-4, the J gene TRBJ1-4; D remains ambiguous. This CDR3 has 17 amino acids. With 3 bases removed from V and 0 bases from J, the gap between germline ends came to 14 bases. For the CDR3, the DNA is TGTGCCAGCAGTTTTAGAGGGAAAGGAGCAACTAATGAAAAACTGTTTTTT. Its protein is CASSFRGKGATNEKLFF.

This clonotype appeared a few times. CDR3 protein: CASSLSQAGNSPLHF. In DNA, the CDR3 is TGTGCCAGCAGCTTATCACAGGCGGGTAATTCACCCCTCCACTTT. This chain connects TRBV13 to TRBJ1-6; TRBD1 is a possible D gene (5 bases). From germline, CDR1 is PRHDT and CDR2 FYEKMQ (reference sequence). The CDR3 is 15 residues long. V was trimmed by 2 bases and J by 6 bases, leaving 11 bases between them.

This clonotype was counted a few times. The CDR3 sequence is CASSVGVQSYIQYF. DNA for the CDR3: TGTGCCAGCAGCGTAGGGGTCCAGTCATACATTCAGTACTTC. J is TRBJ2-4 and V is TRBV9; no clear D. Germline values: CDR1 SGDLS, CDR2 YYNGEE. The CDR3 length is 14 residues. V lost 0 bases and J 8 bases, leaving 12 bases between the germline ends. The complete variable domain, with remaining parts taken from reference TRBV9 and TRBJ2-4, reads DSGVTQTPKHLITATGQRVTLRCSPRSGDLSVYWYQQSLDQGLQFLIQYYNGEERAKGNILERFSAQQFPDLHSELNLSSLELGDSALYFCASSVGVQSYIQYFGAGTRLSVL.

The CDR3 spells CSANSVKRSYEQYF. In nucleotides, the CDR3 is TGCAGTGCAAATAGCGTTAAGCGCTCCTACGAGCAGTACTTC. This chain links TRBV20-1 with TRBJ2-7, with TRBD2 as a possible D gene (5 bases). Deletions cut 6 bases from V and 0 bases from J, with 15 bases between. From germline, CDR1 is DFQATT and CDR2 SNEGSKA (reference sequence). This CDR3 spans 14 amino acids.

This CDR3 reads CASSEVWGGQGRWQDTQYF. CDR3 DNA: TGTGCCAGCAGTGAAGTCTGGGGTGGGCAGGGTCGTTGGCAAGATACGCAGTATTTT. This chain connects TRBV6-1 to TRBJ2-3; possible D gene TRBD1, 5 bases. The V gene's germline CDR1 is MNHNS and CDR2 SASEGT. This CDR3 has 19 residues. V lost 1 base to trimming and J lost 5 bases, with 25 bases between them.

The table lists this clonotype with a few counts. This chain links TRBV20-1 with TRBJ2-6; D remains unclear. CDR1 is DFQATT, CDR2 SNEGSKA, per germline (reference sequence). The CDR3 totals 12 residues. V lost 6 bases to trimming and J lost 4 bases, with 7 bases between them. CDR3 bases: TGCAGTGCGGCACGGGGGGCCAACGTCCTGACTTTC. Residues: CSAARGANVLTF.